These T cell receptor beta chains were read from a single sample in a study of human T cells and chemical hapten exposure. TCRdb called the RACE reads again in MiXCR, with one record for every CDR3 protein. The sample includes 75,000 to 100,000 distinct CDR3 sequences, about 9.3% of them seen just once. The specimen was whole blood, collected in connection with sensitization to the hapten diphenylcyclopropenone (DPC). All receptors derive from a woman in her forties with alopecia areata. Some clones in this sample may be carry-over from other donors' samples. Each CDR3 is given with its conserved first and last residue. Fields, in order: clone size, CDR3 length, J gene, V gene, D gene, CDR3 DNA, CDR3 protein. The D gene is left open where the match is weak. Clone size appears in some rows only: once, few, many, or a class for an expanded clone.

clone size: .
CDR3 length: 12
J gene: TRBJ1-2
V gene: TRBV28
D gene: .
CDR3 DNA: TGTGCCAGCAGTTTAGCAGCCTATGGCTACACCTTC
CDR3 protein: CASSLAAYGYTF

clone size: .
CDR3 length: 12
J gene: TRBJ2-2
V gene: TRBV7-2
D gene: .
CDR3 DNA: TGTGCCAGCAGCCCGCAGACCGGGGAGCTGTTTTTT
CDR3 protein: CASSPQTGELFF

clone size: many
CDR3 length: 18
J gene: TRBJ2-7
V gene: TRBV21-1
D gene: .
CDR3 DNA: TGTGCCAGCAGCAAGACGGCTAACGGGGTAGTATCATTCCACGAGCAGTACTTC
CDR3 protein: CASSKTANGVVSFHEQYF

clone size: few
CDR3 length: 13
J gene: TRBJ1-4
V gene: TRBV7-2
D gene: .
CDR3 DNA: TGTGCCAGCGCCGACAGTTATAATGAAAAACTGTTTTTT
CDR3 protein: CASADSYNEKLFF

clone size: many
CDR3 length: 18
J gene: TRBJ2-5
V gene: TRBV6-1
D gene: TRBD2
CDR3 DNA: TGTGCCAGCAGTGAAGCGCTTCGGGGAGCGGGAGAGGCGGAGACCCAGTACTTC
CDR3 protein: CASSEALRGAGEAETQYF

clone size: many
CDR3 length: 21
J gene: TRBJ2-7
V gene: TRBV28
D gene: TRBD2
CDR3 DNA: TGTGCCAGCAGTTTAAGGCGGGCGCTCGGGACTAGCGGGATGCGCTTTGGGGAGCAGTACTTC
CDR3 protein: CASSLRRALGTSGMRFGEQYF

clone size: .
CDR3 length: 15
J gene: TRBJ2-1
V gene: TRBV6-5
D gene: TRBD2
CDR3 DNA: TGTGCCAGCAGCCCTTCCGAGACTAGCCTTGATGAGCAGTTCTTC
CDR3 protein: CASSPSETSLDEQFF

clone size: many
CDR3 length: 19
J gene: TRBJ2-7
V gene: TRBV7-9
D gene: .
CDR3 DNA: TGTGCCAGCAGCTTGGATGAATCCCCCCCGTTAGCTATTACCTACGAGCAGTACTTC
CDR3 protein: CASSLDESPPLAITYEQYF

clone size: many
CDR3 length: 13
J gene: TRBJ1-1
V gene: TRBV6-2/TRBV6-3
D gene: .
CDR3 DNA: TGTGCCAGCAGTTACTCGGAGAACACTGAAGCTTTCTTT
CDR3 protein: CASSYSENTEAFF

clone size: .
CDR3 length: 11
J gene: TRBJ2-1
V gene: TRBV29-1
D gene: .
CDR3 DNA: TGCAGCGTTCAGATTGTTAATGAGCAGTTCTTC
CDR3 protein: CSVQIVNEQFF

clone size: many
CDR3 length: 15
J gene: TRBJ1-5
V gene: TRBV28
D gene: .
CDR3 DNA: TGTGCCAGCAGTTTAACGGGGGCGCGGAGTCAGCCCCAGCATTTT
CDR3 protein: CASSLTGARSQPQHF

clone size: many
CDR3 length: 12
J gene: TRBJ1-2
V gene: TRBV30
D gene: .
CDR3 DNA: TGTGCCTGGAGTGTGGGACCCTATGGCTACACCTTC
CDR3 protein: CAWSVGPYGYTF

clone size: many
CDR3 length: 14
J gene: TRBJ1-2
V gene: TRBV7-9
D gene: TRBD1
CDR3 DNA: TGTGCCAGCAGCCGGGACAGTAAGAACTATGGCTACACCTTC
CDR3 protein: CASSRDSKNYGYTF

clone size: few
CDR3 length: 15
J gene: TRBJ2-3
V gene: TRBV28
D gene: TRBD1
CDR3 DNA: TGTGCCAGCAGTCCACCGGGACAGGGTGCATATACGCAGTATTTT
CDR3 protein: CASSPPGQGAYTQYF

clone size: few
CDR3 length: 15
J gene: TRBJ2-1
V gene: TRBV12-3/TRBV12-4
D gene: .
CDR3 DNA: TGTGCCAGCGGAATCGGGACTTTCTCCTACAATGAGCAGTTCTTC
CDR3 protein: CASGIGTFSYNEQFF

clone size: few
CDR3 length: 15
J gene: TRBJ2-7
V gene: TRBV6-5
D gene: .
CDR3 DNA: TGTGCCAGCAGGGATACCCTCGGGGGAATCTACGAGCAGTACTTC
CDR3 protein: CASRDTLGGIYEQYF

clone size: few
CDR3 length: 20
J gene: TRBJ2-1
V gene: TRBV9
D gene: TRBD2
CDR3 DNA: TGTGCCAGCAGCGTAGGGATCCTCCTAGCGGGAGTGGGAAAAAACAATGAGCAGTTCTTC
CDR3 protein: CASSVGILLAGVGKNNEQFF

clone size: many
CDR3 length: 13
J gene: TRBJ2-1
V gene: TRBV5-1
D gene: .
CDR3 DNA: TGCGCCAGCAATCTGGGACCCTACGATGAGCAGTTCTTC
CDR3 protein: CASNLGPYDEQFF

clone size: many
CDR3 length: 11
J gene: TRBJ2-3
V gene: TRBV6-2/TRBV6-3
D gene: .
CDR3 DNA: TGTGCCAGCAGGGCCGCGGGTACGCAGTATTTT
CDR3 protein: CASRAAGTQYF

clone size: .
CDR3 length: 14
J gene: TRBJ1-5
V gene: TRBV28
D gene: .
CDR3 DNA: TGTGCCAGCATTCCGCCGGGGGGGAATCAGCCCCAGCATTTT
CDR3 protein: CASIPPGGNQPQHF

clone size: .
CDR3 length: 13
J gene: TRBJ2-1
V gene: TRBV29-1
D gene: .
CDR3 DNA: TGCAGCGGGGGGGACAGTACCTACAATGAGCAGTTCTTC
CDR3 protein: CSGGDSTYNEQFF

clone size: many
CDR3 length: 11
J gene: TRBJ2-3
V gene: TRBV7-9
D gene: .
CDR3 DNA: TGTGCCAGCAGCTTAGAAGATACGCAGTATTTT
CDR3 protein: CASSLEDTQYF

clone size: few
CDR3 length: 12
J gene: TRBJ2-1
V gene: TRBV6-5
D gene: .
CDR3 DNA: TGTGCCAGCAGTTACGACCGAATCGAGCAGTTCTTC
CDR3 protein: CASSYDRIEQFF

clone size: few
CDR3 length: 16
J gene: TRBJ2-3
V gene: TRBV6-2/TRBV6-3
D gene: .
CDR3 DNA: TGTGCCAGCAGTTACTCTAACCCTGGGACTGGCAATACGCAGTATTTT
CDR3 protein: CASSYSNPGTGNTQYF

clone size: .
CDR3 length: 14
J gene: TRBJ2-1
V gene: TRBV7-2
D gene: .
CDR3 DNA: TGTGCCAGCAGTTCGTATGCGGCCCACAATGAGCAGTTCTTC
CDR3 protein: CASSSYAAHNEQFF

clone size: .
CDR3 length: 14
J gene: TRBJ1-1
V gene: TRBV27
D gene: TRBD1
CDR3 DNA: TGTGCCAGCAGTTCCCGGGACAGGGACACTGAAGCTTTCTTT
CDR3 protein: CASSSRDRDTEAFF

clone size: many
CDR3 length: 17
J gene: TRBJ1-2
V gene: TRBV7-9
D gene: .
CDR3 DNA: TGTGCCAGCAGCCCCCTGGGGCGTCTACTTTGGAACTATGGCTACACCTTC
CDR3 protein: CASSPLGRLLWNYGYTF

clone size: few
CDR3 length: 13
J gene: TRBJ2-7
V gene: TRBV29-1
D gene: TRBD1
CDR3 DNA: TGCAGCGTACGACAGGGGCGCTCCTACGAGCAGTACTTC
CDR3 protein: CSVRQGRSYEQYF

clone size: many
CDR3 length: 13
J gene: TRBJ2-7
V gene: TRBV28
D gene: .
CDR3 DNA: TGTGCCAGCAGTTTAGGGCAATCCTCCGGGCAGTACTTC
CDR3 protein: CASSLGQSSGQYF

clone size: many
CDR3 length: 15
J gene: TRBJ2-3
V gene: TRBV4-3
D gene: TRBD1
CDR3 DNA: TGCGCCAGCAGCCAAGGGACAGGGGTCACAGATACGCAGTATTTT
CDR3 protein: CASSQGTGVTDTQYF

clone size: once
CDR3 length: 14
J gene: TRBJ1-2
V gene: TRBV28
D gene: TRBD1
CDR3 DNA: TGTGCCAGCAGTTCCGGGACAGGGGACTATGGCTACACCTTC
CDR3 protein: CASSSGTGDYGYTF

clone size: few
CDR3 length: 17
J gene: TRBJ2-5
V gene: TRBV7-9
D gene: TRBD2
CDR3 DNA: TGTGCCAGCAGCTTACCTCCGGCTAGCGGGAGAACGAAGACCCAGTACTTC
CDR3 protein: CASSLPPASGRTKTQYF

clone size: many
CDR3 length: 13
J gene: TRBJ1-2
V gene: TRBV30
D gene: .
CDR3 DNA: TGTGCCTGGACTTTAGGCCAGGGGCTTATCTACACCTTC
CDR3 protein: CAWTLGQGLIYTF

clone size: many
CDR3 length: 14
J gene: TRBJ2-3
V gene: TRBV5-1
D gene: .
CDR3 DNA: TGCGCCAGCAGCTTGGGATCGGAAGCAGATACGCAGTATTTT
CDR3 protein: CASSLGSEADTQYF

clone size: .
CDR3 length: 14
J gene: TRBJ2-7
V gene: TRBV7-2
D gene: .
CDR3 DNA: TGTGCCAGCAGCTTCGGGATAGCGTCCTACGAGCAGTACTTC
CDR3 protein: CASSFGIASYEQYF

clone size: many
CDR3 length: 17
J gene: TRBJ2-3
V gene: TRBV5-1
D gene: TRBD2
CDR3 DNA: TGCGCCAGCAGCTTGGGGCTAGCGGGTGGAATCACAGATACGCAGTATTTT
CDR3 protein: CASSLGLAGGITDTQYF

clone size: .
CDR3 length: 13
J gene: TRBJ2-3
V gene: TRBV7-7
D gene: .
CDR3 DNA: TGTGCTAGCAGCCCAGGACCGGCAAATACGCAGTATTTT
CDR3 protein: CASSPGPANTQYF